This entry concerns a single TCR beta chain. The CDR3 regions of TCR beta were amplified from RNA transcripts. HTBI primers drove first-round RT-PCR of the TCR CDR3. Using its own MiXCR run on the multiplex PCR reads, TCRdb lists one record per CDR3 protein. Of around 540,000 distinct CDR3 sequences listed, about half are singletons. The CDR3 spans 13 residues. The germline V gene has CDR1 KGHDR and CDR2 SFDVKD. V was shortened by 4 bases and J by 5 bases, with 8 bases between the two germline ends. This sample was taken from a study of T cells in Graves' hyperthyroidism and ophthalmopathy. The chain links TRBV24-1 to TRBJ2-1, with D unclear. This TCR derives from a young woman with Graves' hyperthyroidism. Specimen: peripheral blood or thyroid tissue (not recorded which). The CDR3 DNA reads TGTGCCACCAGTGACCCGCCACACAATGAGCAGTTCTTC. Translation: CATSDPPHNEQFF.